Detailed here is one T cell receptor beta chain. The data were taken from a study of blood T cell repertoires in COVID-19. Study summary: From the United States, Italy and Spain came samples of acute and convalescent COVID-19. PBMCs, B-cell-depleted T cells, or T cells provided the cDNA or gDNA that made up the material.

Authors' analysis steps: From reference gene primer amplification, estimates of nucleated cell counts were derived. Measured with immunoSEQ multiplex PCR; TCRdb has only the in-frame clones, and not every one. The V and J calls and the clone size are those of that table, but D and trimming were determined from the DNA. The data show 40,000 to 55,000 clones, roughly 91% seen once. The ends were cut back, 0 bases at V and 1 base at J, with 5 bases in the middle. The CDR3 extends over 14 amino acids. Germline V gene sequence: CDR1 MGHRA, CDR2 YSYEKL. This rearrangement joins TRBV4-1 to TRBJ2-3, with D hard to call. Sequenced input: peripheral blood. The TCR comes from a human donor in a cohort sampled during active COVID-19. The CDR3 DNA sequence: TGCGCCAGCAGCCAAGATCTACGCACAGATACGCAGTATTTT. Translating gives CASSQDLRTDTQYF.